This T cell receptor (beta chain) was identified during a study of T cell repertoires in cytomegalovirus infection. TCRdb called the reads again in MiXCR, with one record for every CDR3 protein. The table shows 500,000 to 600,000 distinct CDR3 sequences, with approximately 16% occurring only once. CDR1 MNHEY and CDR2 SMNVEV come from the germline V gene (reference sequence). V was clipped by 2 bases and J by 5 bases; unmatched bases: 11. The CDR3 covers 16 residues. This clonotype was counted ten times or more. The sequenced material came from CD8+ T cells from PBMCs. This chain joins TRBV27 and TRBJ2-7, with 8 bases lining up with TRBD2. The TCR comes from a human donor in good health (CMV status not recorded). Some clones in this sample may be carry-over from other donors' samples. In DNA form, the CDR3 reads TGTGCCAGCAGTTTACAGCGGGAGAAGGGGATCCACGAGCAGTACTTC. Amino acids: CASSLQREKGIHEQYF.